The clone carrying this TCR beta chain occurred a few times. Antigen: not known. This sample is part of a study of T cell repertoires in cytomegalovirus infection. At the level of the study: Both a matching HLA type and CMV infection were indicated by public TCR beta signatures.

CDR3 length equals 14 residues. The germline gives CDR1 SNHLY, CDR2 FYNNEI. The V end lost 6 bases, the J end lost 6 bases, and 17 bases lay between the germline ends. Study-wide results and limits: In two of eight donors, the top clonotype was HLA-C-restricted CMV-specific. Individuals carrying CMV plus the relevant HLA were identified by cumulative frequency of public TCR beta families.

MiXCR, run by TCRdb on the reads, gives a single entry per CDR3 protein. The table has about 100,000 distinct CDR3 sequences, more than 15% seen once; the top ten hold about 8.8%. This sequence joins TRBV2 and TRBJ1-2; D perhaps matches TRBD1 (6 bases). The sequenced sample was PBMCs. This receptor was identified in a human donor in good health (CMV status not recorded). Some clones in this sample may be carry-over from other donors' samples. The CDR3, as DNA: TGTGCCAGCAGGGCCTGGGGGGGCAGGAATGGCTACACCTTC. This sequence encodes CASRAWGGRNGYTF.